This TCR beta chain was documented in a study of blood T cell repertoires in COVID-19. On the study more broadly: Sources were T cells, B-cell-depleted T cells, or PBMCs; the material itself was cDNA or gDNA.

Sequencing used immunoSEQ multiplex PCR; TCRdb keeps in-frame clones, though not all of them. The sample holds approximately 270,000 clones, nearly 90% seen once. This CDR3 region has 18 residues. The J segment lost 0 bases and the V segment lost 3 bases, leaving 13 bases of the junction unmatched. Germline V CDR1 and CDR2: SEHNR, FQNEAQ (reference sequence). Participants, roughly 18 to 90 years old, spanned more than 20 US areas. Cohort 3 donors counted as recovered after two negative PCRs, clearance, or resolved symptoms. In its sample, this clone was seen many times. This sequence joins TRBV7-9 and TRBJ2-7; 8 bases are shared with TRBD1. Sequencing was performed on PBMCs or T cells enriched from blood (not recorded which). This clonotype was sampled from a woman aged 60-75 years who had recovered from COVID-19. The CDR3 sequence: CASSFMPGQAYGSYEQYF. The CDR3, as DNA: TGTGCCAGCAGCTTTATGCCGGGACAGGCCTACGGCTCCTACGAGCAGTACTTC.